This T cell receptor beta chain was recovered during a study of T cell changes during pregnancy in multiple sclerosis. This table comes from immunoSEQ multiplex PCR, and its TCRdb copy is limited to in-frame clones, with some not included. The sample shows 45,000 to 55,000 clones, around 90% of them seen only once. The material was CD4+ T cells from peripheral blood mononuclear cells, obtained after pregnancy. The TCR was taken from a female donor in good health, enrolled as a control in a pregnancy study.

As DNA, the CDR3 is TGTGCCAGCAGTCCTCGACAGTCCCCTCTTTACACTGAAGCTTTCTTT. Translated, it gives CASSPRQSPLYTEAFF. The chain links TRBV2 to TRBJ1-1, with D maybe TRBD1 (5 bases). The CDR3 length is 16 residues. CDR1 SNHLY and CDR2 FYNNEI come from the germline V gene. The V end was cut by 5 bases, the J end by 3 bases, with 19 bases between.